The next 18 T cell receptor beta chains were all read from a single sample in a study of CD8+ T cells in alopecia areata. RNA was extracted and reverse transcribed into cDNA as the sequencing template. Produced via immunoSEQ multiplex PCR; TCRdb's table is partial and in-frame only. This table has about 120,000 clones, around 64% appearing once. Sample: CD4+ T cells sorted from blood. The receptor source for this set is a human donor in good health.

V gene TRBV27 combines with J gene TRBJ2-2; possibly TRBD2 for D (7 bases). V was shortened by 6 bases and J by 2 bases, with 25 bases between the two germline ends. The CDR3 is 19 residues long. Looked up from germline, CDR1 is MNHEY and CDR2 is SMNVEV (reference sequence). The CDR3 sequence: CASSAPLGRGSRNTGELFF. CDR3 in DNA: TGTGCCAGCAGCGCACCTCTAGGGAGGGGGTCGAGAAACACCGGGGAGCTGTTTTTT.

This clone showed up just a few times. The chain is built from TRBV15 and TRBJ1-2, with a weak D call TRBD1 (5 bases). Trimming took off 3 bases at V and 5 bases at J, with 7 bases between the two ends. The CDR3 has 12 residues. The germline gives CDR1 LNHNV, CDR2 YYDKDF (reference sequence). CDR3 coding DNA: TGTGCCACCAGCAGTGGGGGATATGGCTACACCTTC. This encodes CATSSGGYGYTF.

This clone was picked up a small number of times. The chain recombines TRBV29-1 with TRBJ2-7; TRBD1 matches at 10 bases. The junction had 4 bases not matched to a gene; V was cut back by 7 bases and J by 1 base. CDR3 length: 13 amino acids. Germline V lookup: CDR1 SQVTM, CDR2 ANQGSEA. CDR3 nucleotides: TGCAGCGCCGGACAGGGGGGTTCCTACGAGCAGTACTTC. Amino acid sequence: CSAGQGGSYEQYF.

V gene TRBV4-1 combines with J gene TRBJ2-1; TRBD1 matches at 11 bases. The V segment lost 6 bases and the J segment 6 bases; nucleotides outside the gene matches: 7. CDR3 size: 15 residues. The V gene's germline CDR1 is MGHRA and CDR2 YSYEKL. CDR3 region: CASRMDRGQVNEQFF. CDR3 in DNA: TGCGCCAGCAGGATGGACAGGGGGCAGGTCAATGAGCAGTTCTTC.

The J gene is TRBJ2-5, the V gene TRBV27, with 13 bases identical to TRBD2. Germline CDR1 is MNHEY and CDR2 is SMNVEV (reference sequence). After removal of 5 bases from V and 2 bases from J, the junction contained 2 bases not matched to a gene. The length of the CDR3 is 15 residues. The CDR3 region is CASSPGLAGQETQYF. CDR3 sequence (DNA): TGTGCCAGCAGTCCGGGACTAGCGGGGCAAGAGACCCAGTACTTC.

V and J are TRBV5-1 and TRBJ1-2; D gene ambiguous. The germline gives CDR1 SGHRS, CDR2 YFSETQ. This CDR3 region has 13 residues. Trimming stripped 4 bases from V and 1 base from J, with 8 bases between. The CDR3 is CASSPDGNYGYTF. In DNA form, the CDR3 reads TGCGCCAGCAGCCCGGACGGTAACTATGGCTACACCTTC.

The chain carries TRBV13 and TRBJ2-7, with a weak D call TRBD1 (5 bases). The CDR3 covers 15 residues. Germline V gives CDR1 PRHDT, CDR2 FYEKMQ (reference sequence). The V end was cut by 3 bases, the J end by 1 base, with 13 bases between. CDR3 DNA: TGTGCCAGCAGCTTCAGGGTCAGTGGGTCCTACGAGCAGTACTTC. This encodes CASSFRVSGSYEQYF. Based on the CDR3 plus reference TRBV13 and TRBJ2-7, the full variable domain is AAGVIQSPRHLIKEKRETATLKCYPIPRHDTVYWYQQGPGQDPQFLISFYEKMQSDKGSIPDRFSAQQFSDYHSELNMSSLELGDSALYFCASSFRVSGSYEQYFGPGTRLTVT.

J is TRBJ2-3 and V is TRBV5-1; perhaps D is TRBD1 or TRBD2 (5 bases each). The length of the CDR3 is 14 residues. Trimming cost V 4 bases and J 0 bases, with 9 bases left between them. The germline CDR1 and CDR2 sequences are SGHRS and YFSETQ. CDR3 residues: CASSPGQSTDTQYF. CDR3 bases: TGCGCCAGCAGCCCGGGGCAAAGCACAGATACGCAGTATTTT.

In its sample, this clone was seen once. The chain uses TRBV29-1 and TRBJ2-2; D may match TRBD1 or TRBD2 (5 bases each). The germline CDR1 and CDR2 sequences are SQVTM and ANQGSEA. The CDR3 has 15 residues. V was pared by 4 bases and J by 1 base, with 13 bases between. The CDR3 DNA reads TGCAGCGTTGGGCCGCCGGGACGGAACACCGGGGAGCTGTTTTTT. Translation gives CSVGPPGRNTGELFF.

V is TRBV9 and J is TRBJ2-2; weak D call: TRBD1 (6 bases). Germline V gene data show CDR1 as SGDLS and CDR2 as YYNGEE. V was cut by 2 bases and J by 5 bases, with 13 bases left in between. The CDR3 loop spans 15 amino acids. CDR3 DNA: TGTGCCAGCAGCGTCCGGGACATCTTTACCGGGGAGCTGTTTTTT. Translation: CASSVRDIFTGELFF.

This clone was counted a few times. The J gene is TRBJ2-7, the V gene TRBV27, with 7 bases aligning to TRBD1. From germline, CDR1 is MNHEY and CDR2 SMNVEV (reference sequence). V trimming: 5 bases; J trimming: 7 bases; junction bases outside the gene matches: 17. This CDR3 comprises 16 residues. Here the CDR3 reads CASSLYPTGTFREQYF. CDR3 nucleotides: TGTGCCAGCAGTCTCTATCCGACAGGGACCTTTAGGGAGCAGTACTTC.

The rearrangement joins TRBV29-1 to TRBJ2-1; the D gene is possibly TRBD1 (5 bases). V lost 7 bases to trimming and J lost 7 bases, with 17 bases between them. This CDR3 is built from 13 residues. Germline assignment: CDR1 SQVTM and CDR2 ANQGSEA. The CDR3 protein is CSGGRGPPNEQFF. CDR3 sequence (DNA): TGCAGCGGGGGCCGAGGACCGCCAAATGAGCAGTTCTTC.

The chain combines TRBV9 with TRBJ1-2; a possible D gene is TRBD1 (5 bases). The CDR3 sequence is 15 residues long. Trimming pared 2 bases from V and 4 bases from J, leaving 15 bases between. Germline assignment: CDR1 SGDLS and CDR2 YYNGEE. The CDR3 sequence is CASSVASEGLYGYTF. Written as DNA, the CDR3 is TGTGCCAGCAGCGTGGCCAGCGAGGGGCTCTATGGCTACACCTTC. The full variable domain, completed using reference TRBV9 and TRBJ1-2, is DSGVTQTPKHLITATGQRVTLRCSPRSGDLSVYWYQQSLDQGLQFLIQYYNGEERAKGNILERFSAQQFPDLHSELNLSSLELGDSALYFCASSVASEGLYGYTFGSGTRLTVV.

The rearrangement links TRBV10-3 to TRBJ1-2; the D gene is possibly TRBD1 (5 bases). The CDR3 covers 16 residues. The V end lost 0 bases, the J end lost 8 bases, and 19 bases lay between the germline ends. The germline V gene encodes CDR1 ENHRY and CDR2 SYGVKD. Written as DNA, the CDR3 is TGTGCCATCAGTGAGTCTACGCAGACAGATACGTGGGGCTACACCTTC. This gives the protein CAISESTQTDTWGYTF.

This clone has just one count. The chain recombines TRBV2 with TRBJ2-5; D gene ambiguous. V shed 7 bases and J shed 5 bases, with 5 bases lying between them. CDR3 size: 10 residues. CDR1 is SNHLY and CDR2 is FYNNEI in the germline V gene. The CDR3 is CASTEETQYF. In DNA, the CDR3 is TGTGCCAGCACGGAGGAGACCCAGTACTTC.

As DNA, the CDR3 is TGCAGCGTGGTGGAGGGGGCAATGAACACTGAAGCTTTCTTT. Translating it yields CSVVEGAMNTEAFF. The chain recombines TRBV29-1 with TRBJ1-1, with 7 bases matching TRBD1. Looked up from germline, CDR1 is SQVTM and CDR2 is ANQGSEA. The CDR3 runs to 14 residues. Losses at the gene ends were 6 bases for V and 0 bases for J; bases not matched to a gene: 7.

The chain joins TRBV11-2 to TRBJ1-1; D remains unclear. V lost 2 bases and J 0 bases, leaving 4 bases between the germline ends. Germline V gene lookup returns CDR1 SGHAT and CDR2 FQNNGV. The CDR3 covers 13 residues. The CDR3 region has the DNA TGTGCCAGCAGCTTAAACCTGAACACTGAAGCTTTCTTT. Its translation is CASSLNLNTEAFF.

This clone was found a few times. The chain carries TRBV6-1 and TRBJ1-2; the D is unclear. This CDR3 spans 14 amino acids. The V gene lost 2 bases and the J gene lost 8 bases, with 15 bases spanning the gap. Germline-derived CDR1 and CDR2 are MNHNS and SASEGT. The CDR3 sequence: CASSEYGALGGYTF. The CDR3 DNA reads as TGTGCCAGCAGTGAATATGGCGCCTTGGGGGGCTACACCTTC.